This is a list of T cell receptor beta chains from one sample in a study of blood T cell repertoires in COVID-19. Here immunoSEQ multiplex PCR was the method, and the copy in TCRdb shows in-frame clones only, minus some. Of about 89,000 clones detected, almost 85% appear once; the ten largest clones hold around 9.3%. The sample consisted of peripheral blood. These receptors came from a man in his 70s with acute or convalescent COVID-19. Both conserved end residues are part of each CDR3. The order of the fields is D gene, clone size, J gene, V gene, CDR3 DNA, CDR3 protein. The D gene is left open where the match is weak. Expanded clones are given a class, and other clones once, few, many or no size at all.

d_gene: .
abundance: .
j_gene: TRBJ2-2
v_gene: TRBV7-2
CDR3nt: TGTGCCAGCAGCACACGGACTATTCCCGGGGAGCTGTTTTTT
CDR3aa: CASSTRTIPGELFF

d_gene: .
abundance: once
j_gene: TRBJ1-2
v_gene: TRBV6-6
CDR3nt: TGTGCCAGCAGTTACGCTTCCGCTAGTCCTCGCTACACCTTC
CDR3aa: CASSYASASPRYTF

d_gene: TRBD2
abundance: .
j_gene: TRBJ2-3
v_gene: TRBV24-1
CDR3nt: TGTGCCACCAGTGATCATAGCGGGGCCAGCACAGATACGCAGTATTTT
CDR3aa: CATSDHSGASTDTQYF

d_gene: .
abundance: .
j_gene: TRBJ2-3
v_gene: TRBV29-1
CDR3nt: TGCAGCGCCGCCTACCCGCAAGATACGCAGTATTTT
CDR3aa: CSAAYPQDTQYF

d_gene: .
abundance: .
j_gene: TRBJ1-3
v_gene: TRBV7-8
CDR3nt: TGTGCCAGCAGCTCCTACAGGGCTGCCTCTGGAAACACCATATATTTT
CDR3aa: CASSSYRAASGNTIYF

d_gene: TRBD1
abundance: .
j_gene: TRBJ1-1
v_gene: TRBV18
CDR3nt: TGTGCCAGCTCACCACGGACAGGGGGCGCTCAGAACACTGAAGCTTTCTTT
CDR3aa: CASSPRTGGAQNTEAFF

d_gene: .
abundance: .
j_gene: TRBJ1-5
v_gene: TRBV7-6
CDR3nt: TGTGCCAGCAGCGTGGACAGACATGACAATCAGCCCCAGCATTTT
CDR3aa: CASSVDRHDNQPQHF

d_gene: .
abundance: once
j_gene: TRBJ1-5
v_gene: TRBV5-4
CDR3nt: TGTGCCAGCAGCTTCCCGGACAGACGGCATTTT
CDR3aa: CASSFPDRRHF

d_gene: TRBD2
abundance: few
j_gene: TRBJ2-2
v_gene: TRBV7-9
CDR3nt: TGTGCCCGGGGACTAGCGGCGAACACCGGGGAGCTGTTTTTT
CDR3aa: CARGLAANTGELFF

d_gene: TRBD1
abundance: once
j_gene: TRBJ1-6
v_gene: TRBV3-1/TRBV3-2
CDR3nt: TGTGCCAGCACCTTGAACAGGGGGGATTCACCCCTCCACTTT
CDR3aa: CASTLNRGDSPLHF

d_gene: TRBD1
abundance: .
j_gene: TRBJ1-6
v_gene: TRBV2
CDR3nt: TGTGCCAGCAGTAAGGAGGGACAGGGTAGCTCACCCCTCCACTTT
CDR3aa: CASSKEGQGSSPLHF

d_gene: .
abundance: .
j_gene: TRBJ1-1
v_gene: TRBV30
CDR3nt: TGTGCCTGGAGTGTAGGGGGGGTAGGGTTCACTGAAGCTTTCTTT
CDR3aa: CAWSVGGVGFTEAFF

d_gene: TRBD2
abundance: .
j_gene: TRBJ2-3
v_gene: TRBV4-3
CDR3nt: TGCGCCAGCAGCCAATTGGGACTAGCGGGAGCCGATACGCAGTATTTT
CDR3aa: CASSQLGLAGADTQYF

d_gene: TRBD2
abundance: .
j_gene: TRBJ2-1
v_gene: TRBV11-3
CDR3nt: TGTGCCAGCAGCCCAAGCGGGGGGAACAATGAGCAGTTCTTC
CDR3aa: CASSPSGGNNEQFF

d_gene: TRBD1
abundance: .
j_gene: TRBJ1-5
v_gene: TRBV2
CDR3nt: TGTGCCAGCAGTTGGGACAGGAGGAATCAGCCCCAGCATTTT
CDR3aa: CASSWDRRNQPQHF

d_gene: .
abundance: .
j_gene: TRBJ1-4
v_gene: TRBV2
CDR3nt: TGTGCCAGCAGTGAACAGGGTAACCTTCCTAATGAAAAACTGTTTTTT
CDR3aa: CASSEQGNLPNEKLFF

d_gene: .
abundance: .
j_gene: TRBJ1-4
v_gene: TRBV6-5
CDR3nt: TGTGCCAGCAGCCCAGACCACAGGGACGAAAAACTGTTTTTT
CDR3aa: CASSPDHRDEKLFF

d_gene: .
abundance: .
j_gene: TRBJ2-7
v_gene: TRBV7-7
CDR3nt: TGTGCTAGCAGCGCACAGGGCACGGGTGAGCAGTACTTC
CDR3aa: CASSAQGTGEQYF

d_gene: TRBD1
abundance: .
j_gene: TRBJ2-1
v_gene: TRBV11-2
CDR3nt: TGTGCCAGCAGCTATCGACAGGGGGTGAATGAGCAGTTCTTC
CDR3aa: CASSYRQGVNEQFF

d_gene: TRBD2
abundance: .
j_gene: TRBJ2-7
v_gene: TRBV30
CDR3nt: TGTGCCTGGAGGAGGTTCCGTCCGGGGGGGGGTTACGAGCAGTACTTC
CDR3aa: CAWRRFRPGGGYEQYF

d_gene: .
abundance: once
j_gene: TRBJ2-7
v_gene: TRBV5-1
CDR3nt: TGCGCCAGCAGCTTGGCTAACGTTGGCGGAACATTCTACGAGCAGTACTTC
CDR3aa: CASSLANVGGTFYEQYF

d_gene: TRBD1
abundance: .
j_gene: TRBJ2-1
v_gene: TRBV27
CDR3nt: TGTGCCAGCAGCCCTATAAGTAATGCCAGGGGGAATGAGCAGTTCTTC
CDR3aa: CASSPISNARGNEQFF

d_gene: TRBD1
abundance: few
j_gene: TRBJ1-1
v_gene: TRBV7-9
CDR3nt: TGTGCCAGCAGCGCCTGGGGACAGGGGAACACTGAAGCTTTCTTT
CDR3aa: CASSAWGQGNTEAFF

d_gene: .
abundance: .
j_gene: TRBJ2-1
v_gene: TRBV2
CDR3nt: TGTGCCAGCAGGGAAGCTATTGAGCAGTTCTTC
CDR3aa: CASREAIEQFF

d_gene: TRBD2
abundance: .
j_gene: TRBJ2-1
v_gene: TRBV7-3
CDR3nt: TGTGCCAGCAGCTTAACCCCTAGCGGGAGCAGCAATGAGCAGTTCTTC
CDR3aa: CASSLTPSGSSNEQFF

d_gene: .
abundance: once
j_gene: TRBJ1-2
v_gene: TRBV5-1
CDR3nt: TGCGCCAGCAGCTTGGCCGACAGTAACTATGGCTACACCTTC
CDR3aa: CASSLADSNYGYTF

d_gene: TRBD1
abundance: .
j_gene: TRBJ1-2
v_gene: TRBV9
CDR3nt: TGTGCCAGCAGCCCCCGGACAGGGTATAAGGGCTACACCTTC
CDR3aa: CASSPRTGYKGYTF

d_gene: .
abundance: .
j_gene: TRBJ1-1
v_gene: TRBV14
CDR3nt: TGTGCCAGCAGCCCCGCGGGCGGGAACCAGATTTGGAACACTGAAGCTTTCTTT
CDR3aa: CASSPAGGNQIWNTEAFF

d_gene: .
abundance: .
j_gene: TRBJ2-7
v_gene: TRBV6-5
CDR3nt: TGTGCCAGCAGTTACTCGTATCTAGATTCCTACGAGCAGTACTTC
CDR3aa: CASSYSYLDSYEQYF

d_gene: .
abundance: .
j_gene: TRBJ1-6
v_gene: TRBV19
CDR3nt: TGTGCCAGTAGTCCTGCAGGGTCTGCGAATTCACCCCTCCACTTT
CDR3aa: CASSPAGSANSPLHF

d_gene: .
abundance: few
j_gene: TRBJ1-2
v_gene: TRBV9
CDR3nt: TGTGCCAGCAGCGTAGGGCCCCTGGACAGTAACTATGGCTACACCTTC
CDR3aa: CASSVGPLDSNYGYTF

d_gene: .
abundance: .
j_gene: TRBJ2-3
v_gene: TRBV6-2/TRBV6-3
CDR3nt: TGTGCCAGCAGTTACCCGGGAGTCACAGATACGCAGTATTTT
CDR3aa: CASSYPGVTDTQYF

d_gene: .
abundance: few
j_gene: TRBJ2-5
v_gene: TRBV7-2
CDR3nt: TGTGCCAGCAGCTTGGGGGCCGGGATCACTAATCAAGAGACCCAGTACTTC
CDR3aa: CASSLGAGITNQETQYF

d_gene: .
abundance: .
j_gene: TRBJ1-5
v_gene: TRBV18
CDR3nt: TGTGCCAGCTCACCTACAGGGCCCAATCAGCCCCAGCATTTT
CDR3aa: CASSPTGPNQPQHF

d_gene: TRBD2
abundance: once
j_gene: TRBJ2-1
v_gene: TRBV7-3
CDR3nt: TGTGCCAGCAGCCCTAGCGGGTACTCCTACAATGAGCAGTTCTTC
CDR3aa: CASSPSGYSYNEQFF

d_gene: .
abundance: .
j_gene: TRBJ2-5
v_gene: TRBV7-9
CDR3nt: TGTGCCAGCAGCTTAGTAAAGGACTTACAAGAGACCCAGTACTTC
CDR3aa: CASSLVKDLQETQYF

d_gene: .
abundance: .
j_gene: TRBJ2-1
v_gene: TRBV16
CDR3nt: TGTGCCAGCAGCCTACAAGGCCTGGGAGGCAATGAGCAGTTCTTC
CDR3aa: CASSLQGLGGNEQFF

d_gene: .
abundance: few
j_gene: TRBJ2-7
v_gene: TRBV7-2
CDR3nt: TGTGCCAGCAGCCAGATGAACGAGCAGTACTTC
CDR3aa: CASSQMNEQYF

d_gene: .
abundance: .
j_gene: TRBJ1-6
v_gene: TRBV3-1/TRBV3-2
CDR3nt: TGTGCCAGCAGCCAAGGACAGACTAATTCACCCCTCCACTTT
CDR3aa: CASSQGQTNSPLHF

d_gene: .
abundance: few
j_gene: TRBJ1-2
v_gene: TRBV10-1
CDR3nt: TGCGCCAGCAGGCGGAGAGCTAACTATGGCTACACCTTC
CDR3aa: CASRRRANYGYTF

d_gene: .
abundance: .
j_gene: TRBJ1-2
v_gene: TRBV30
CDR3nt: TGTGCCTGGAGTGTAAATACGGATGGCTACACCTTC
CDR3aa: CAWSVNTDGYTF

d_gene: .
abundance: .
j_gene: TRBJ1-1
v_gene: TRBV5-1
CDR3nt: TGCGCCAGCAGCGTTTATGGGGGGGACACTGAAGCTTTCTTT
CDR3aa: CASSVYGGDTEAFF

d_gene: .
abundance: .
j_gene: TRBJ2-7
v_gene: TRBV6-6
CDR3nt: TGTGCCAGCACCGGGGACTCTAACTACGAGCAGTACTTC
CDR3aa: CASTGDSNYEQYF

d_gene: TRBD1
abundance: .
j_gene: TRBJ1-2
v_gene: TRBV7-2
CDR3nt: TGTGCCAGCAGCCCTACCTCCGGACAGGGGGCACGTGGCTACACCTTC
CDR3aa: CASSPTSGQGARGYTF

d_gene: .
abundance: .
j_gene: TRBJ1-2
v_gene: TRBV29-1
CDR3nt: TGCAGCGTTGACGGGGAATGGGGGGGAGTATTAGGTGGCTACACCTTC
CDR3aa: CSVDGEWGGVLGGYTF